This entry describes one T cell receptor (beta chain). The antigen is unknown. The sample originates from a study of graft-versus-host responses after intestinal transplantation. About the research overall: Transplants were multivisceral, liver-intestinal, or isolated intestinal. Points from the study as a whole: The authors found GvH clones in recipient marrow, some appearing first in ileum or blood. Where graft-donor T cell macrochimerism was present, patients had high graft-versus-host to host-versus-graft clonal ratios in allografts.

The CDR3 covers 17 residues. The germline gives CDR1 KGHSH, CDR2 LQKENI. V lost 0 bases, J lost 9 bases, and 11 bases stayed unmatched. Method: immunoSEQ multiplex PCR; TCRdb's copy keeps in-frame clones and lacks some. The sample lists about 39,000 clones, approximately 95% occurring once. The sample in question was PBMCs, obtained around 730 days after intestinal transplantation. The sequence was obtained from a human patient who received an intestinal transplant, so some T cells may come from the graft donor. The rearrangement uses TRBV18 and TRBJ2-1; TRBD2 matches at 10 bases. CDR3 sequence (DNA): TGTGCCAGCTCACCACCGGGTCGGCTAGCGGGAGTTGTTGAGCAGTTCTTC. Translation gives CASSPPGRLAGVVEQFF. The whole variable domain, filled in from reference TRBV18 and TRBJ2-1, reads NAGVMQNPRHLVRRRGQEARLRCSPMKGHSHVYWYRQLPEEGLKFMVYLQKENIIDESGMPKERFSAEFPKEGPSILRIQQVVRGDSAAYFCASSPPGRLAGVVEQFFGPGTRLTVL.